The rows below give T cell receptor beta chains drawn from one sample of a study of OX40 agonist ivuxolimab in advanced cancers. Using immunoSEQ multiplex PCR, the repertoire was profiled, and TCRdb retains in-frame clones only, with some absent. The data hold roughly 63,000 clones, with around 86% observed a single time. Source: CD4+ or CD8+ T cells sorted from blood, taken in a trial of the OX40 agonist ivuxolimab. The receptors shown here come from an adult with an advanced solid tumor such as melanoma, head and neck, liver or kidney cancer. Both conserved end residues are part of each CDR3. Each record gives: V gene, J gene, clone size, D gene, CDR3 protein, CDR3 DNA. D genes are given only for firm matches. Some rows have no size entry. The others give once, few or many, or a class for an expanded clone.

V: TRBV25-1
J: TRBJ2-6
size: -
D: -
CDR3: CASSESRFSGANVLTF
DNA: TGTGCCAGCAGTGAATCACGGTTCTCTGGGGCCAACGTCCTGACTTTC

V: TRBV30
J: TRBJ1-3
size: -
D: -
CDR3: CARRDVQGSGNTIYF
DNA: TGTGCCCGACGCGATGTTCAGGGGTCTGGAAACACCATATATTTT

V: TRBV19
J: TRBJ1-5
size: -
D: -
CDR3: CASKLQNQPQHF
DNA: TGTGCCAGTAAGTTACAAAATCAGCCCCAGCATTTT

V: TRBV19
J: TRBJ1-6
size: -
D: -
CDR3: CASSTLNSPLHF
DNA: TGTGCCAGTAGTACCCTTAATTCACCCCTCCACTTT

V: TRBV7-6
J: TRBJ2-7
size: -
D: TRBD1
CDR3: CASSFDPGRQGEQYF
DNA: TGTGCCAGCAGCTTTGACCCGGGACGACAGGGCGAGCAGTACTTC

V: TRBV7-9
J: TRBJ1-2
size: -
D: TRBD1
CDR3: CASSFGAGQGGGYTF
DNA: TGTGCCAGCAGCTTTGGCGCGGGACAGGGGGGCGGCTACACCTTC

V: TRBV13
J: TRBJ2-7
size: -
D: TRBD1
CDR3: CASRSQRTGRNEQYF
DNA: TGTGCCAGCAGGTCCCAACGGACAGGGAGAAACGAGCAGTACTTC

V: TRBV4-3
J: TRBJ2-2
size: -
D: TRBD2
CDR3: CASSQGGGSYTGELFF
DNA: TGCGCCAGCAGCCAGGGCGGGGGGTCGTACACCGGGGAGCTGTTTTTT

V: TRBV6-1
J: TRBJ1-2
size: -
D: -
CDR3: CASGQGGSYGYTF
DNA: TGTGCCAGCGGGCAGGGAGGCAGCTATGGCTACACCTTC

V: TRBV30
J: TRBJ2-7
size: once
D: TRBD1
CDR3: CAWSSGQGIVYEQYF
DNA: TGTGCCTGGAGTTCAGGACAGGGAATAGTCTACGAGCAGTACTTC

V: TRBV5-1
J: TRBJ2-1
size: -
D: TRBD1
CDR3: CASSLRGQGPSYNEQFF
DNA: TGCGCCAGCAGCCTGCGGGGACAGGGCCCCTCCTACAATGAGCAGTTCTTC

V: TRBV6-5
J: TRBJ2-7
size: -
D: -
CDR3: CASTRGQGGYEQYF
DNA: TGTGCCAGCACTAGAGGACAGGGAGGGTACGAGCAGTATTTC

V: TRBV5-1
J: TRBJ1-6
size: -
D: -
CDR3: CASRITFNSPLHF
DNA: TGCGCCAGCAGGATCACTTTTAATTCACCCCTCCACTTT

V: TRBV5-5
J: TRBJ2-7
size: -
D: TRBD2
CDR3: CASSWTSGPYEQYF
DNA: TGTGCCAGCAGCTGGACTAGCGGGCCCTACGAGCAGTACTTC

V: TRBV19
J: TRBJ2-1
size: -
D: -
CDR3: CASAHYALNEQFF
DNA: TGTGCCAGCGCCCACTATGCCCTCAATGAGCAGTTCTTC

V: TRBV20-1
J: TRBJ2-5
size: -
D: TRBD2
CDR3: CSGGGETQYF
DNA: TGCAGTGGGGGAGGGGAGACCCAGTACTTC

V: TRBV7-9
J: TRBJ2-1
size: -
D: TRBD2
CDR3: CASRSGLAGGNEQFF
DNA: TGTGCCAGCAGGTCGGGACTAGCGGGAGGAAATGAGCAGTTCTTC

V: TRBV25-1
J: TRBJ1-1
size: -
D: TRBD1
CDR3: CASARTGIGDTEAFF
DNA: TGTGCCAGCGCCCGGACAGGGATTGGGGACACTGAAGCTTTCTTT

V: TRBV15
J: TRBJ2-7
size: -
D: -
CDR3: CATSSGVPPNEQYF
DNA: TGTGCCACCAGCAGTGGAGTGCCCCCTAATGAGCAGTACTTC

V: TRBV5-6
J: TRBJ1-1
size: -
D: -
CDR3: CASSSRAGNTEAFF
DNA: TGTGCCAGCAGCTCGAGGGCGGGGAACACTGAAGCTTTCTTT

V: TRBV18
J: TRBJ1-4
size: -
D: -
CDR3: CASSRGPTNEKLFF
DNA: TGTGCCAGCTCCCGGGGCCCCACTAATGAAAAACTGTTTTTT

V: TRBV7-2
J: TRBJ1-2
size: -
D: TRBD1
CDR3: CASRRRQGNYGYTF
DNA: TGTGCCAGCAGACGCCGACAGGGGAACTATGGCTACACCTTC

V: TRBV29-1
J: TRBJ1-1
size: -
D: -
CDR3: CSVGGQGSRLDTEAFF
DNA: TGCAGCGTTGGGGGCCAGGGGAGCCGATTGGACACTGAAGCTTTCTTT

V: TRBV4-1
J: TRBJ1-2
size: -
D: TRBD1
CDR3: CASSPDREAGYTF
DNA: TGCGCCAGCAGCCCGGACAGGGAAGCTGGCTACACCTTC

V: TRBV7-2
J: TRBJ1-1
size: -
D: -
CDR3: CASSLSTGMNTEAFF
DNA: TGTGCCAGCAGCTTATCAACAGGGATGAACACTGAAGCTTTCTTT

V: TRBV29-1
J: TRBJ1-2
size: -
D: TRBD1
CDR3: CSVGQANYGYTF
DNA: TGCAGCGTGGGACAGGCGAACTATGGCTACACCTTC

V: TRBV5-1
J: TRBJ1-4
size: -
D: -
CDR3: CASSFGNRATTNEKLFF
DNA: TGCGCCAGCAGCTTCGGGAACAGGGCGACAACTAATGAAAAACTGTTTTTT

V: TRBV28
J: TRBJ1-5
size: -
D: TRBD1
CDR3: CASRDRRSNQPQHF
DNA: TGTGCCAGCAGGGACAGGCGTAGCAATCAGCCCCAGCATTTT

V: TRBV27
J: TRBJ2-7
size: -
D: TRBD1
CDR3: CASRRTGAQSYEQYF
DNA: TGTGCCAGCAGACGAACAGGGGCGCAGTCCTACGAGCAGTACTTC

V: TRBV7-2
J: TRBJ2-5
size: -
D: -
CDR3: CASSSGPTGETQYF
DNA: TGTGCCAGCAGCTCGGGACCTACAGGGGAGACCCAGTACTTC

V: TRBV6-4
J: TRBJ1-1
size: -
D: TRBD1
CDR3: CASSDRANTEAFF
DNA: TGTGCCAGCAGCGACAGGGCGAACACTGAAGCTTTCTTT

V: TRBV7-9
J: TRBJ2-3
size: -
D: TRBD2
CDR3: CASSLGIGTSDTQYF
DNA: TGTGCCAGCAGCTTAGGTATAGGGACTAGTGATACGCAGTATTTT

V: TRBV29-1
J: TRBJ2-7
size: -
D: TRBD1
CDR3: CSVKQGQGSYEQYF
DNA: TGCAGCGTCAAACAAGGACAGGGGTCCTACGAGCAGTACTTC

V: TRBV29-1
J: TRBJ2-2
size: -
D: -
CDR3: CSVGDTGELFF
DNA: TGCAGCGTAGGTGACACCGGGGAGCTGTTTTTT

V: TRBV30
J: TRBJ1-2
size: -
D: -
CDR3: CAWSVLYREASANYGYTF
DNA: TGTGCCTGGAGTGTACTGTATAGGGAGGCATCGGCTAACTATGGCTACACCTTC

V: TRBV5-6
J: TRBJ1-3
size: -
D: TRBD1
CDR3: CASSFRAGGGLEGNTIYF
DNA: TGTGCCAGCAGCTTCCGGGCAGGGGGCGGCCTCGAGGGAAACACCATATATTTT

V: TRBV23-1
J: TRBJ2-1
size: -
D: -
CDR3: CASSQSRGQGGTSGHYNEQFF
DNA: TGCGCCAGCAGTCAAAGCCGGGGACAGGGGGGGACTAGCGGCCACTACAATGAGCAGTTCTTC

V: TRBV4-3
J: TRBJ2-1
size: -
D: -
CDR3: CASSQDPGRTYNEQFF
DNA: TGCGCCAGCAGCCAAGATCCTGGGAGAACCTACAATGAGCAGTTCTTC

V: TRBV5-1
J: TRBJ1-2
size: -
D: TRBD1
CDR3: CASSLHRDSRLYTF
DNA: TGCGCCAGCAGCTTGCACCGGGACAGCCGCCTATACACCTTC